The 17 T cell receptor beta chains below all came from one sample that was sequenced in a study of control samples from healthy donors and cancer patients. The repertoire was sequenced with immunoSEQ multiplex PCR; TCRdb's copy has only in-frame clones and lacks some. Among 150,000 to 200,000 clones listed, 91% were seen once. Sequencing used blood. The receptors derive from a woman aged 25-40 years in good health.

This chain links TRBV28 with TRBJ1-2; D not certain. The CDR3 has 15 residues. V lost 1 base, J lost 4 bases, and 13 bases lay in between. CDR1 and CDR2 from the germline V gene are MDHEN and SYDVKM. The CDR3 loop reads CASSLLKGLGYGYTF. DNA of the CDR3: TGTGCCAGCAGTTTATTAAAGGGATTGGGCTATGGCTACACCTTC.

V and J are TRBV5-1 and TRBJ2-3, with D tentatively TRBD1 (5 bases). The CDR3 spans 13 residues. V was trimmed by 3 bases and J by 4 bases, leaving 9 bases between them. CDR1 and CDR2 (germline): SGHRS, YFSETQ. The chain's CDR3 is CASSSPGSDTQYF. CDR3 in DNA: TGCGCCAGCAGCTCACCAGGGTCAGATACGCAGTATTTT. Combining the CDR3 with reference TRBV5-1 and TRBJ2-3 gives the whole variable domain KAGVTQTPRYLIKTRGQQVTLSCSPISGHRSVSWYQQTPGQGLQFLFEYFSETQRNKGNFPGRFSGRQFSNSRSEMNVSTLELGDSALYLCASSSPGSDTQYFGPGTRLTVL.

The chain combines TRBV6-5 with TRBJ2-5; 10 bases line up with TRBD1. Germline-derived CDR1 and CDR2 are MNHEY and SVGAGI. Trimming cost V 6 bases and J 5 bases; bases outside gene matches: 6. There are 14 residues in the CDR3. The CDR3, as DNA: TGTGCCAGCAGCTGGGACAGGGGATTTGAGACCCAGTACTTC. It encodes CASSWDRGFETQYF.

This sequence joins TRBV9 and TRBJ1-2; D uncertain. Germline CDR1 is SGDLS and CDR2 is YYNGEE. V lost 3 bases, J lost 4 bases, and 16 bases lay in between. CDR3 size: 15 residues. CDR3 region: CASSGSGPGSYGYTF. The CDR3 DNA is TGTGCCAGCAGCGGGTCAGGCCCCGGTTCCTATGGCTACACCTTC. Drawing the rest from reference TRBV9 and TRBJ1-2, the complete variable domain is DSGVTQTPKHLITATGQRVTLRCSPRSGDLSVYWYQQSLDQGLQFLIQYYNGEERAKGNILERFSAQQFPDLHSELNLSSLELGDSALYFCASSGSGPGSYGYTFGSGTRLTVV.

In its sample, this clone was seen a few times. The V gene is TRBV7-9, the J gene TRBJ2-2; D is perhaps TRBD1 (6 bases). The germline V and J ends were trimmed by 3 bases and 5 bases, with 10 bases remaining between them. The germline gives CDR1 SEHNR, CDR2 FQNEAQ (reference sequence). The CDR3 has 14 residues. The CDR3 coding sequence is TGTGCCAGCAGCTTCCAGGGGCTAACCGGGGAGCTGTTTTTT. Translation gives CASSFQGLTGELFF.

The chain is built from TRBV27 and TRBJ2-1; TRBD1 matches at 11 bases. The CDR3 runs to 15 residues. V was pared by 7 bases and J by 8 bases, with 10 bases of the junction left unmatched. Germline V CDR1 and CDR2: MNHEY, SMNVEV (reference sequence). This CDR3 is CASTRPGQGVYEQFF. The CDR3 DNA reads as TGTGCCAGCACTCGACCGGGACAGGGGGTCTATGAGCAGTTCTTC.

V gene TRBV7-9 combines with J gene TRBJ2-1; TRBD2 aligns across 7 bases. V shed 0 bases, J shed 6 bases, and the junction held 5 bases outside the gene matches. Germline loops: CDR1 SEHNR, CDR2 FQNEAQ (reference sequence). The CDR3 length is 15 residues. The CDR3 DNA reads as TGTGCCAGCAGCTTAGCTGGCGGGAGTGGCAATGAGCAGTTCTTC. It is translated as CASSLAGGSGNEQFF.

V usage is TRBV5-4 and J usage is TRBJ1-4; unclear D gene. This CDR3 is 15 amino acids long. Germline CDR1 is SGHNT and CDR2 is YYREEE (reference sequence). Trimming removed 4 bases from V and 0 bases from J, with 10 bases in between. The DNA of the CDR3 is TGTGCCAGCAGCCCGGACGTTGCAACTAATGAAAAACTGTTTTTT. This gives the protein CASSPDVATNEKLFF.

V and J are TRBV5-4 and TRBJ2-3; no clear D. The V end lost 0 bases, the J end lost 2 bases, and 7 bases lay between the germline ends. This CDR3 comprises 14 residues. Germline CDR1 and CDR2: SGHNT and YYREEE (reference sequence). CDR3 amino acids: CASSLGKFTDTQYF. The CDR3 DNA reads as TGTGCCAGCAGCTTGGGCAAGTTCACAGATACGCAGTATTTT.

This clone was counted between two and nine times. The chain has TRBV18 and TRBJ1-3; D gene unclear. The ends were cut back, 4 bases at V and 6 bases at J, with 10 bases in the middle. There are 13 residues in the CDR3. Germline CDR1 and CDR2: KGHSH and LQKENI. The CDR3 DNA sequence: TGTGCCAGCTCACAGGGATTCGCAAACACCATATATTTT. This encodes CASSQGFANTIYF.

V gene TRBV5-6 combines with J gene TRBJ2-1; TRBD2 agrees at 8 bases. From germline, CDR1 is SGHDT and CDR2 YYEEEE. The CDR3 loop spans 14 amino acids. After removal of 2 bases from V and 6 bases from J, the junction contained 4 bases not matched to a gene. For the CDR3, the DNA is TGTGCCAGCAGCTTACGGGGGGGCCCCAATGAGCAGTTCTTC. Encoded protein: CASSLRGGPNEQFF. The variable domain in full, completed from reference TRBV5-6 and TRBJ2-1, reads DAGVTQSPTHLIKTRGQQVTLRCSPKSGHDTVSWYQQALGQGPQFIFQYYEEEERQRGNFPDRFSGHQFPNYSSELNVNALLLGDSALYLCASSLRGGPNEQFFGPGTRLTVL.

The V gene is TRBV19, the J gene TRBJ1-2; TRBD1 matches at 10 bases. The V gene end was trimmed by 5 bases and the J gene end by 4 bases; junction bases not matched to a gene: 4. This CDR3 has 14 amino acids. The germline CDR1 and CDR2 sequences are LNHDA and SQIVND (reference sequence). The DNA of the CDR3 is TGTGCCAGTAGTCCGCGACAGGGGGCCTATGGCTACACCTTC. Its protein is CASSPRQGAYGYTF.

This clone has a handful of counts. At the DNA level, this CDR3 is encoded by other sequences in the same sample as well. The chain joins TRBV6-4 to TRBJ2-3, with 7 bases identical to TRBD1. V shed 0 bases and J 4 bases; nucleotides not matched to a gene: 1. The germline V gene encodes CDR1 MRHNA and CDR2 SNTAGT. The CDR3 contains 14 residues. Written as DNA, the CDR3 is TGTGCCAGCAGTGACTCAGGGGGCGCAGATACGCAGTATTTT. Its translation: CASSDSGGADTQYF.

The V call is TRBV28, the J call TRBJ2-7, with D possibly TRBD2 on 7 matching bases. The germline V gene has CDR1 MDHEN and CDR2 SYDVKM. The CDR3 sequence is 13 residues long. Trimming left V 7 bases short and J 3 bases short, with 13 bases between. The CDR3 DNA is TGTGCCAGCACCTACGGGGGGCGCTACGAGCAGTACTTC. This translates into CASTYGGRYEQYF.

V and J are TRBV9 and TRBJ1-4; 8 nucleotides align to TRBD1. The germline gives CDR1 SGDLS, CDR2 YYNGEE. CDR3 length: 14 amino acids. V shed 0 bases and J 7 bases; nucleotides not matched to a gene: 2. CDR3 DNA: TGTGCCAGCAGCGTAGGGCAGGGGGCTGAAAAACTGTTTTTT. Translating it yields CASSVGQGAEKLFF.

The V gene is TRBV5-1, the J gene TRBJ2-5; D unresolved. CDR1 SGHRS and CDR2 YFSETQ come from the germline V gene. This CDR3 has 16 amino acids. V gave up 0 bases and J gave up 0 bases, with 12 bases separating them. The CDR3 loop is CASSLARRLDQETQYF. DNA for the CDR3: TGCGCCAGCAGCTTGGCCCGTCGACTGGACCAAGAGACCCAGTACTTC.

This chain joins TRBV19 and TRBJ2-7; 9 bases line up with TRBD1. Germline lookup yields CDR1 LNHDA and CDR2 SQIVND (reference sequence). V was clipped by 4 bases and J by 6 bases; unmatched bases: 10. The CDR3 is 15 amino acids. The DNA for the CDR3 is TGTGCCAGTAGTAGTCCCGGGACAGGGTCCGGCGAGCAGTACTTC. Its translation is CASSSPGTGSGEQYF. Combining the CDR3 with reference TRBV19 and TRBJ2-7 gives the whole variable domain DGGITQSPKYLFRKEGQNVTLSCEQNLNHDAMYWYRQDPGQGLRLIYYSQIVNDFQKGDIAEGYSVSREKKESFPLTVTSAQKNPTAFYLCASSSPGTGSGEQYFGPGTRLTVT.